The 15 T cell receptor beta chains below were found in one sample sequenced in a study of T cell repertoires in cytomegalovirus infection. No antigen has been assigned to these receptors. From the reads, TCRdb called clonotypes with MiXCR, one entry per CDR3 protein. Here the sample spans 300,000 to 400,000 distinct CDR3 sequences, 25% to 35% being singletons. Material: cultured PBMCs, obtained from culture after CMV antigen stimulation. The source of these receptors is a human donor in good health (CMV status not recorded). Some clones in this sample may be carry-over from other donors' samples.

V gene TRBV20-1 combines with J gene TRBJ2-7; TRBD2 agrees at 13 bases. This CDR3 has 17 residues. Germline assignment: CDR1 DFQATT and CDR2 SNEGSKA (reference sequence). J lost 0 bases, V lost 5 bases, and 10 bases had no gene match. The CDR3 DNA is TGCAGTGCTCTAAGCCGACTAGCGGGGGGCGTCTCCTACGAGCAGTACTTC. It is translated as CSALSRLAGGVSYEQYF.

This chain joins TRBV7-6 and TRBJ2-2, with D possibly matching TRBD2 (6 bases). This CDR3 spans 15 amino acids. Trimming took off 5 bases at V and 6 bases at J, with 16 bases between the two ends. In germline, CDR1 is SGHVS, CDR2 FNYEAQ. As DNA, the CDR3 is TGTGCCAGCAGCGGAGGGGCGGGGAGCGCCGGGGAGCTGTTTTTT. Residues: CASSGGAGSAGELFF.

This clonotype was detected a few times. V and J are TRBV19 and TRBJ2-4; D possibly corresponds to TRBD2 (5 bases). The CDR3 runs to 16 residues. Germline-derived CDR1 and CDR2 are LNHDA and SQIVND (reference sequence). Trimming left V 5 bases short and J 0 bases short, with 14 bases between. CDR3: CASSPTSRRAKNIQYF. The DNA for the CDR3 is TGTGCCAGTAGTCCAACTAGTCGGAGAGCCAAAAACATTCAGTACTTC.

In its sample, this clonotype was seen a few times. This chain joins TRBV6-1 and TRBJ1-5; a weak D match, TRBD1 (5 bases). V lost 2 bases and J lost 0, with 11 bases in between. This CDR3 is 16 amino acids long. Per the germline V gene, CDR1 is MNHNS and CDR2 is SASEGT. The CDR3 nucleotides are TGTGCCAGCAGTGAATGGGGCCTTGGTAGCAATCAGCCCCAGCATTTT. Protein product: CASSEWGLGSNQPQHF.

The chain has TRBV2 and TRBJ1-2, with D tentatively TRBD1 (6 bases). The germline V and J ends were trimmed by 7 bases and 3 bases, with 12 bases remaining between them. The germline CDR1 and CDR2 sequences are SNHLY and FYNNEI. The CDR3 covers 13 residues. The CDR3 spells CASKTGRYYGYTF. The CDR3 coding sequence is TGTGCCAGCAAGACAGGACGATACTATGGCTACACCTTC.

This clonotype was seen repeatedly, ten times or more. The chain is built from TRBV7-8 and TRBJ1-5; 10 positions agree with TRBD1. The CDR3 runs 16 residues. Unmatched junction bases numbered 6, after V lost 5 bases and J lost 2 bases. From germline, CDR1 is SGHVS and CDR2 FQNEAQ. CDR3 in amino acids: CASSARQGAGNQPQHF. Written as DNA, the CDR3 is TGTGCCAGCAGCGCTCGACAGGGGGCAGGCAATCAGCCCCAGCATTTT.

This clonotype came up a few times. V and J are TRBV27 and TRBJ1-2, with D maybe TRBD1 (5 bases). V lost 6 bases, J lost 9 bases, and 23 bases lay in between. From germline, CDR1 is MNHEY and CDR2 SMNVEV (reference sequence). The CDR3 runs to 15 residues. The CDR3 nucleotides are TGTGCCAGCAGCCCCTTACGCGCGGGACTAATAAGCTACACCTTC. It specifies CASSPLRAGLISYTF.

The V call is TRBV6-5, the J call TRBJ1-2, with a tentative D call TRBD1 (5 bases). Trimming took off 8 bases at V and 4 bases at J, with 8 bases between the two ends. The germline V gene encodes CDR1 MNHEY and CDR2 SVGAGI. The CDR3 totals 11 residues. DNA for the CDR3: TGTGCCAGCGTGACAGTCTATGGCTACACCTTC. Translation: CASVTVYGYTF.

This clonotype was seen only a few times. The gene calls are TRBV3-1 and TRBJ1-3; maybe TRBD1 (5 bases). The CDR3 sequence is 15 residues long. Trimming pared 4 bases from V and 2 bases from J, leaving 12 bases between. The V gene's germline CDR1 is LGHDT and CDR2 YNNKEL (reference sequence). The DNA of the CDR3 is TGTGCCAGCAGCCGAAGAGGGGAGGCTGGAAACACCATATATTTT. It encodes CASSRRGEAGNTIYF.

This clonotype occurred many times. This chain joins TRBV5-1 and TRBJ2-5, with 7 bases that match TRBD2. Germline-derived CDR1 and CDR2 are SGHRS and YFSETQ. The CDR3 spans 12 residues. The V gene end was trimmed by 7 bases and the J gene end by 2 bases; junction bases not matched to a gene: 2. For the CDR3, the DNA is TGCGCCAGCCGGCGGGGGCAAGAGACCCAGTACTTC. Residues: CASRRGQETQYF. The full variable domain, completed using reference TRBV5-1 and TRBJ2-5, is KAGVTQTPRYLIKTRGQQVTLSCSPISGHRSVSWYQQTPGQGLQFLFEYFSETQRNKGNFPGRFSGRQFSNSRSEMNVSTLELGDSALYLCASRRGQETQYFGPGTRLLVL.

This clonotype has ten or more counts. The CDR3 region has the DNA TGTGCTAGTGGTTTGGTACCAACATCGGGCGGTGAGCAGTTCTTC. It yields the protein CASGLVPTSGGEQFF. This chain uses TRBV12-5 with TRBJ2-1, with D hard to call. The CDR3 covers 15 residues. The ends were cut back, 0 bases at V and 9 bases at J, with 15 bases in the middle. CDR1 LGHNT and CDR2 FRNRAP come from the germline V gene.

The count of this clonotype is one. The genes are TRBV5-6 and TRBJ2-2; D gene uncertain. The germline V and J ends were trimmed by 4 bases and 6 bases, with 16 bases remaining between them. This CDR3 has 15 residues. Germline lookup yields CDR1 SGHDT and CDR2 YYEEEE. The CDR3 DNA is TGTGCCAGCAGCCCCTCCCTGGGGATCGCCGGGGAGCTGTTTTTT. Protein product: CASSPSLGIAGELFF.

There are a few counts of this clonotype. This chain connects TRBV11-2 to TRBJ2-3; perhaps D is TRBD1 or TRBD2 (6 bases each). Germline loops: CDR1 SGHAT, CDR2 FQNNGV. V gave up 3 bases and J gave up 2 bases, with 15 bases separating them. CDR3 length: 16 residues. CDR3 in amino acids: CASSFTGALNTDTQYF. In DNA form, the CDR3 reads TGTGCCAGCAGCTTCACGGGGGCTCTTAACACAGATACGCAGTATTTT.

This clonotype was detected a few times. The rearrangement uses TRBV7-8 and TRBJ1-2; tentatively, D is TRBD1 (5 bases). V gave up 4 bases and J gave up 2 bases, with 17 bases separating them. Germline V gives CDR1 SGHVS, CDR2 FQNEAQ. The CDR3 has 16 residues. CDR3 DNA: TGTGCCAGCAGCTGGGGTAGGGGACCTATGAACTATGGCTACACCTTC. Translating gives CASSWGRGPMNYGYTF.

This sequence joins TRBV12-3 or TRBV12-4 and TRBJ2-7, with a weak D call TRBD2 (5 bases). V lost 4 bases to trimming and J lost 2 bases, with 15 bases between them. This CDR3 spans 15 amino acids. The CDR3 DNA reads as TGTGCCAGCAGTTCTAGGGAAGTAGCGCCCTACGAGCAGTACTTC. Translating gives CASSSREVAPYEQYF.